Listed below are T cell receptor beta chains from one sample, sequenced in a study of CD8 T cells in Susac syndrome. TCRdb redid the calling of the immunoSEQ multiplex PCR reads with MiXCR, one entry per CDR3 protein. The table has about 400,000 distinct CDR3 sequences, approximately 85% seen once. Sequencing used CD8+ T cells from PBMCs. The receptors here all came from a human donor with multiple sclerosis. Each CDR3 is given without its conserved first and last residue.

j_call: TRBJ2-2; v_call: TRBV15; cdr3_aa: ATRPHRGLKAGELF
j_call: TRBJ2-7; v_call: TRBV3-1; cdr3_aa: ASSQGTGLLFYEQY
j_call: TRBJ2-7; v_call: TRBV27; cdr3_aa: ASSFIAGSYEQY
j_call: TRBJ2-5; v_call: TRBV5-4; cdr3_aa: ASSLGGKETQY
j_call: TRBJ2-1; v_call: TRBV19; cdr3_aa: ASSMGRAYNEQF
j_call: TRBJ1-2; v_call: TRBV12-3/TRBV12-4; cdr3_aa: ASSGTGTNYGYT
j_call: TRBJ2-2; v_call: TRBV28; cdr3_aa: ASSPLAGPNTGELF
j_call: TRBJ1-1; v_call: TRBV27; cdr3_aa: ASSFGLSGSEAF
j_call: TRBJ2-2; v_call: TRBV7-3; cdr3_aa: ASSLDPTNTGELF
j_call: TRBJ2-5; v_call: TRBV3-1; cdr3_aa: ASSQIIGGPGLAVQETQY
j_call: TRBJ1-1; v_call: TRBV30; cdr3_aa: AWSGVGRNTEAF
j_call: TRBJ1-1; v_call: TRBV5-6; cdr3_aa: ASSLQKTVWGTEAF
j_call: TRBJ1-1; v_call: TRBV27; cdr3_aa: ASSFVSATEAF
j_call: TRBJ2-5; v_call: TRBV7-9; cdr3_aa: ASSPREGSGQETQY
j_call: TRBJ2-3; v_call: TRBV5-1; cdr3_aa: ASSLTPPGQPKQHTDTQY
j_call: TRBJ1-1; v_call: TRBV28; cdr3_aa: ASSFPPQRGNTEAF
j_call: TRBJ1-5; v_call: TRBV4-1; cdr3_aa: ASSQEGPGSQPQH
j_call: TRBJ2-7; v_call: TRBV19; cdr3_aa: ASSIGQYSYEQY
j_call: TRBJ1-3; v_call: TRBV27; cdr3_aa: ASSQDPRGNTIY
j_call: TRBJ1-1; v_call: TRBV30; cdr3_aa: AWSEGQNTEAF
j_call: TRBJ2-7; v_call: TRBV20-1; cdr3_aa: SARWRDHEQY
j_call: TRBJ2-5; v_call: TRBV30; cdr3_aa: AWIGDSQETQY
j_call: TRBJ2-7; v_call: TRBV28; cdr3_aa: ASSLHRDRVGYEQY
j_call: TRBJ1-6; v_call: TRBV4-1; cdr3_aa: ASSQELGQLNSPLH
j_call: TRBJ1-1; v_call: TRBV11-2; cdr3_aa: ASSFWRQGGNTEAF
j_call: TRBJ2-3; v_call: TRBV7-6; cdr3_aa: ASSPPLEDTQY
j_call: TRBJ2-1; v_call: TRBV4-1; cdr3_aa: ASSQVAGGPFRDNEQF
j_call: TRBJ2-2; v_call: TRBV27; cdr3_aa: ASSLRDGPRGELF
j_call: TRBJ2-1; v_call: TRBV11-2; cdr3_aa: ASSSGTTDYNEQF
j_call: TRBJ2-1; v_call: TRBV7-6; cdr3_aa: ASSLANRYNEQF
j_call: TRBJ2-1; v_call: TRBV14; cdr3_aa: ASSQGLAGNYNEQF
j_call: TRBJ2-7; v_call: TRBV14; cdr3_aa: ASSQDWTGGSYEQY
j_call: TRBJ2-1; v_call: TRBV7-6; cdr3_aa: ASSLGGLNEQF
j_call: TRBJ2-7; v_call: TRBV14; cdr3_aa: ASSHGISYEQY
j_call: TRBJ1-1; v_call: TRBV5-1; cdr3_aa: ASSSLPGPNTEAF
j_call: TRBJ2-1; v_call: TRBV7-9; cdr3_aa: ASSHPRQGYYNEQF
j_call: TRBJ1-1; v_call: TRBV27; cdr3_aa: ASSLLEEGDTEAF
j_call: TRBJ2-5; v_call: TRBV11-2; cdr3_aa: ASSLEPMSGGETQY
j_call: TRBJ2-7; v_call: TRBV20-1; cdr3_aa: SARSRGERGSYEQY
j_call: TRBJ1-5; v_call: TRBV6-6; cdr3_aa: ASRAQGNGNQPQH
j_call: TRBJ1-4; v_call: TRBV28; cdr3_aa: ASRPAGVGEKLF
j_call: TRBJ1-1; v_call: TRBV27; cdr3_aa: ASSIQGSTEAF
j_call: TRBJ1-2; v_call: TRBV5-4; cdr3_aa: ASSSNDNYGYT
j_call: TRBJ2-1; v_call: TRBV14; cdr3_aa: ASSQENPISSYNEQF
j_call: TRBJ1-2; v_call: TRBV11-1; cdr3_aa: ASSFWDGGYT
j_call: TRBJ2-3; v_call: TRBV3-1; cdr3_aa: ASSQDEQRSDYTDTQY
j_call: TRBJ2-5; v_call: TRBV7-9; cdr3_aa: ASSPRDQQETQY
j_call: TRBJ2-7; v_call: TRBV4-1; cdr3_aa: ASSQDPTPSYEQY
j_call: TRBJ2-1; v_call: TRBV5-6; cdr3_aa: ASSGGQGSYNEQF